This TCR beta chain is from a study of blood T cell repertoires in COVID-19. Authors' analysis steps: Scientists estimated how many nucleated cells there were by amplifying reference gene primers. This table comes from immunoSEQ multiplex PCR, and its TCRdb copy is limited to in-frame clones, with some not included. The DNA was the basis for D and trimming; V, J and clone size are from that table. Of about 270,000 clones listed, 70% to 90% are singletons. V shed 6 bases and J shed 0 bases, with 7 bases lying between them. The length of the CDR3 is 13 residues. The germline gives CDR1 KGHSH, CDR2 LQKENI. Participant age was roughly 18 to 89 years, and participants resided in about 25 US areas.

The genes are TRBV18 and TRBJ2-3; D gene uncertain. Sequenced: PBMCs or T cells enriched from blood (not recorded which). The clonotype originates from a woman in her twenties or thirties with acute COVID-19. The CDR3, as DNA: TGTGCCAGCTCTCTTACTAGCACAGATACGCAGTATTTT. It translates to CASSLTSTDTQYF.